The subject of this entry is one TCR beta chain. Its target is not known. Here immunoSEQ multiplex PCR was the method, and the copy in TCRdb shows in-frame clones only, minus some. Of millions of clones in the sample, about 95% were seen once. This sample was taken from a study of shared clonotypes between healthy human individuals. This CDR3 spans 13 amino acids. The germline gives CDR1 SGHTA, CDR2 FQGNSA. V lost 2 bases and J 4 bases, leaving 7 bases between the germline ends. In the naive CD8 group, cells lacked CD45RO and were positively selected for CCR7, so terminally differentiated effector memory CD45RA+ cells were left out. Study findings and constraints: Estimated richness was generally greater in naive than memory subsets. Against clonotypes common to all four donors, non-shared ones had lower generation probabilities. Clonotype sharing among donors, it was expected, would be affected by sequencing depth.

The sample comprised naive CD8+ T cells sorted from blood. The TCR was taken from a man younger than 30 in good health. This chain joins TRBV7-2 and TRBJ2-3, with unresolved D. The CDR3 sequence: CASSLSLSDTQYF. The CDR3 bases are TGTGCCAGCAGCTTATCTTTGTCAGATACGCAGTATTTT.